The source of this T cell receptor beta chain is a study of T cells expressing NK-cell markers. No DNA is given; TCRdb re-called the 5' RACE reads and lists each CDR3 protein once. The repertoire shows approximately 380,000 distinct CDR3 sequences; the top ten hold 4% to 6.5%. Turning to this clonotype: Its specificity is not known.

Whole-study results and caveats: Roughly six of the donors carried dominant NKG2C+ clonotypes that took up about 1.0-7.5% of their CD8+ T cells.

CDR1 and CDR2 (germline): SGHTA, FQGNSA. There are 15 residues in the CDR3. This chain joins TRBV7-2 and TRBJ2-5; TCRdb outputs TRBD1, but without DNA this stays unchecked. Sequencing was done on a sample of blood T cells: a sorted CD56 or NKG2C T cell subset, CD4+ or CD8+ T cells, or bulk PBMC T cells (not recorded which). The sequence was collected from a man aged 18 to 70 in good health. CDR3: CASSRTGGLQETQYF.